This is a list of T cell receptor beta chains from one sample in a study of cytomegalovirus exposure and HLA in healthy donors. Generated by immunoSEQ multiplex PCR, the TCRdb table keeps only in-frame clones and is missing some. The sample includes 50,000 to 70,000 clones. Sequencing was carried out using PBMCs. The receptors come from a woman between 18 and 30 years old in good health and CMV-seronegative. CDR3s include the opening cysteine and the closing phenylalanine or tryptophan. A D gene is named only where the DNA matches it firmly.

>TRBJ2-3|TRBV9|NA
TGTGCCAGCAGCGTAGGTTCAGTGAACACAGATACGCAGTATTTT
CASSVGSVNTDTQYF
>TRBJ2-3|TRBV9|NA
TGTGCCAGCAGCGTAGGGACTGCGCTCAGCACAGATACGCAGTATTTT
CASSVGTALSTDTQYF
>TRBJ2-1|TRBV9|TRBD2
TGTGCCAGCAGCAAAATTAGCGGGAGAGAATGGAATGAGCAGTTCTTC
CASSKISGREWNEQFF
>TRBJ1-1|TRBV4-1|NA
TGCGCCAGCAGCCAAGAACACGGGGTGGTTGAAGCTTTCTTT
CASSQEHGVVEAFF
>TRBJ2-5|TRBV7-6|TRBD1
TGTGCCAGCAGCATAAGACAGGGAACGTACCAAGAGACCCAGTACTTC
CASSIRQGTYQETQYF
>TRBJ1-5|TRBV19|NA
TGTGCCAGTAGGGACGGGGGGAGGGAAAACCAGCCCCAGCATTTT
CASRDGGRENQPQHF
>TRBJ2-5|TRBV9|NA
TGTGCCAGCAGCGTAGCTAACCAAGCGGAGACCCAGTACTTC
CASSVANQAETQYF
>TRBJ2-5|TRBV5-6|NA
TGTGCCAGCAGCTTCTATCAAGAGACCCAGTACTTC
CASSFYQETQYF
>TRBJ2-1|TRBV5-1|NA
TGCGCCAGCAGCTTGGTCGGCCGGGGGGAGCAGTTCTTC
CASSLVGRGEQFF
>TRBJ2-7|TRBV29-1|TRBD2
TGCAGCGTAGCCGGGACTAGCGGGAACTCCTACGAGCAGTACTTC
CSVAGTSGNSYEQYF
>TRBJ2-1|TRBV30|TRBD2
TGTGCCTGGCAAGGGCTAGCGGGGCCTCAGTTCTTC
CAWQGLAGPQFF
>TRBJ2-2|TRBV6-5|NA
TGTGCCAGCAGTTACGGGGGGACAGTTTACACCGGGGAGCTGTTTTTT
CASSYGGTVYTGELFF
>TRBJ2-7|TRBV10-3|NA
TGTGCCATCAGAACTCTAGAAAAAGGCCTGAAGCAGTACTTC
CAIRTLEKGLKQYF
>TRBJ2-1|TRBV10-1|NA
TGCGCCAGCAGTGGGAGCGCAGGGTGGTCCTACAATGAGCAGTTCTTC
CASSGSAGWSYNEQFF
>TRBJ1-1|TRBV7-9|TRBD1
TGTGCCAGCAGCTTAGAGGGACAGCACACTGAAGCTTTCTTT
CASSLEGQHTEAFF
>TRBJ2-5|TRBV30|NA
TGTGCCTGGAGTGGGCAGGAGACCCAGTACTTC
CAWSGQETQYF
>TRBJ2-7|TRBV30|NA
TGTGCCTGGAGTGTACAGGGCCACGAGCAGTACTTC
CAWSVQGHEQYF
>TRBJ2-7|TRBV7-9|TRBD2
TGTGCCAGCAGCTTGGCTAGCGGGTTAGAGGTGATATACGAGCAGTACTTC
CASSLASGLEVIYEQYF
>TRBJ2-1|TRBV5-1|NA
TGCGCCAGCAGTTTTCACGGGTTTACCCTTTACAATGAGCAGTTCTTC
CASSFHGFTLYNEQFF
>TRBJ1-2|TRBV4-1|NA
TGCGCCAGCAGCCAACCAACTACTGGCCGGGGTGGCTACACCTTC
CASSQPTTGRGGYTF
>TRBJ2-5|TRBV5-1|TRBD2
TGCGCCAGCAGACCAAGTGGACTAGCACAAGAGACCCAGTACTTC
CASRPSGLAQETQYF
>TRBJ1-1|TRBV2|TRBD1
TGTGCCAGCGGGACAGGGGGCGTTGAAGCTTTCTTT
CASGTGGVEAFF